This T cell receptor (beta chain) was recovered during a study of blood T cell repertoires in COVID-19. About the research overall: From the United States, Italy and Spain came samples of acute and convalescent COVID-19. Sources were T cells, B-cell-depleted T cells, or PBMCs; the material itself was cDNA or gDNA.

Study processing details: Using reference gene primer amplification, nucleated cell counts were estimated. Profiling relied on immunoSEQ multiplex PCR, and the TCRdb table lists in-frame clones only, not all of them. V and J calls and clone size are those listed in that table; D and trimming were worked out from the DNA. The data show approximately 280,000 clones, with 85% seen just once and approximately 5.1% held by the top ten. J was trimmed by 0 bases and V by 2 bases; bases with no gene match: 8. Germline V lookup: CDR1 ENHRY, CDR2 SYGVKD. This CDR3 is 17 amino acids long. The sample taken for sequencing was peripheral blood. The origin of this receptor is a man aged 50 or older with active or convalescent COVID-19. The rearrangement joins TRBV10-3 to TRBJ2-3; 7 bases are a match to TRBD2. CDR3 residues: CAISEIWTGLSTDTQYF. As DNA, the CDR3 is TGTGCCATCAGTGAGATTTGGACGGGACTAAGCACAGATACGCAGTATTTT.